The 14 T cell receptor beta chains in this list originate from one sample, sequenced in a study of long-term antiretroviral therapy in people with HIV. The immunoSEQ assay was v3.0, run at survey level. Clones were read by immunoSEQ multiplex PCR, and TCRdb kept only the in-frame ones, dropping some. The sample lists over 10,000 clones; approximately 80% were seen once. Sequencing used unsorted PBMCs, obtained 0.5 years before starting antiretroviral therapy. Source of these receptors: a woman aged 40-49 years with HIV.

The genes are TRBV2 and TRBJ1-1; no clear D. In germline, CDR1 is SNHLY, CDR2 FYNNEI. The ends were cut back, 3 bases at V and 7 bases at J, with 15 bases in the middle. The CDR3 runs 14 residues. In nucleotides, the CDR3 is TGTGCCAGCAGTGAGCCTAGATGGATCGGTGAAGCTTTCTTT. Amino acid sequence: CASSEPRWIGEAFF.

The chain employs TRBV5-6 and TRBJ2-5; D not certain. V dropped 1 base and J dropped 0 bases, with 10 bases sitting between them. The CDR3 covers 15 residues. Germline-derived CDR1 and CDR2 are SGHDT and YYEEEE. The CDR3 sequence is CASSLRAEYQETQYF. CDR3 sequence (DNA): TGTGCCAGCAGCTTGAGGGCAGAGTACCAAGAGACCCAGTACTTC.

V gene TRBV10-1 combines with J gene TRBJ2-3; 9 positions match TRBD2. The CDR3 totals 18 residues. Germline CDR1 and CDR2: WNHNN and SYGVQD (reference sequence). V lost 0 bases and J lost 5; bases outside the gene matches: 12. Here the CDR3 reads CASSESRERGARGDTQYF. The CDR3 nucleotides are TGCGCCAGCAGTGAGTCCCGTGAGCGGGGGGCCCGGGGAGATACGCAGTATTTT.

This clone appeared once. The gene calls are TRBV29-1 and TRBJ2-1, with 8 bases aligning to TRBD1. V was clipped by 1 base and J by 9 bases; unmatched bases: 8. This CDR3 contains 14 residues. Germline V gene sequence: CDR1 SQVTM, CDR2 ANQGSEA. Here the CDR3 reads CSVEGTGIGAEQFF. The CDR3 bases are TGCAGCGTTGAAGGGACAGGGATAGGTGCTGAGCAGTTCTTC.

The gene calls are TRBV5-1 and TRBJ1-1; D remains ambiguous. V lost 0 bases and J 6 bases, leaving 12 bases between the germline ends. Germline CDR1 reads SGHRS; CDR2 reads YFSETQ. The CDR3 length is 14 residues. CDR3 nucleotide sequence: TGCGCCAGCAGCTTGGAATCCCGCGGGGCTGAAGCTTTCTTT. Encoded protein: CASSLESRGAEAFF.

The genes are TRBV5-5 and TRBJ2-7; maybe TRBD1 (5 bases). The CDR3 has 15 amino acids. Germline V gene lookup returns CDR1 SGHKS and CDR2 YYEKEE (reference sequence). V lost 0 bases and J 5 bases, leaving 15 bases between the germline ends. CDR3: CASSLVRWGLDEQYF. DNA for the CDR3: TGTGCCAGCAGCTTGGTTAGGTGGGGCCTTGACGAGCAGTACTTC.

The rearrangement joins TRBV5-1 to TRBJ2-7; TRBD1 agrees at 11 bases. The junction had 9 bases not matched to a gene; V was cut back by 0 bases and J by 4 bases. CDR3 length: 17 amino acids. Looked up from germline, CDR1 is SGHRS and CDR2 is YFSETQ. In nucleotides, the CDR3 is TGCGCCAGCAGCTTGGGGACAGGGGGCAACGTCCCGTACGAGCAGTACTTC. It encodes CASSLGTGGNVPYEQYF.

The rearrangement links TRBV6-5 to TRBJ1-3, with no clear D. Trimming shortened V by 3 bases and J by 1 base, and 10 bases separated the two germline ends. The V gene's germline CDR1 is MNHEY and CDR2 SVGAGI. This CDR3 spans 15 amino acids. The CDR3 protein is CASSYYSPSGNTIYF. The DNA of the CDR3 is TGTGCCAGCAGTTATTACTCACCTTCTGGAAACACCATATATTTT.

V usage is TRBV28 and J usage is TRBJ2-7, with no clear D. CDR1 MDHEN and CDR2 SYDVKM come from the germline V gene. The germline V and J ends were trimmed by 2 bases and 5 bases, with 13 bases remaining between them. The CDR3 is 14 amino acids. DNA for the CDR3: TGTGCCAGCAGTTTAATAAAGGGTCTACACGAGCAGTACTTC. This gives the protein CASSLIKGLHEQYF.

This clone has more than one count but fewer than ten. The rearrangement links TRBV5-1 to TRBJ1-1; D is unresolved. Looked up from germline, CDR1 is SGHRS and CDR2 is YFSETQ. The length of the CDR3 is 13 residues. V lost 2 bases, J lost 3 bases, and 8 bases lay in between. The CDR3 nucleotides read TGCGCCAGCAGCTTCACGGATTACACTGAAGCTTTCTTT. Translation gives CASSFTDYTEAFF.

CDR3 protein: CASSFKGEGYTF. As DNA, the CDR3 is TGCGCCAGCAGCTTCAAGGGAGAAGGCTACACCTTC. This chain uses TRBV5-1 with TRBJ1-2; the D is unclear. Germline V gene data show CDR1 as SGHRS and CDR2 as YFSETQ. Between the trimmed V and J ends, which lost 2 bases and 8 bases, there was a span of 10 bases. The CDR3 length is 12 residues.

The chain joins TRBV19 to TRBJ2-1, with 12 positions matching TRBD2. With V trimmed by 8 bases and J by 6 bases, 8 bases remained unmatched. This CDR3 has 15 residues. Germline CDR1 reads LNHDA; CDR2 reads SQIVND (reference sequence). DNA for the CDR3: TGTGCCAGTCATCTAGCGGGAGGGAGATTCAATGAGCAGTTCTTC. It translates to CASHLAGGRFNEQFF.

The chain has TRBV29-1 and TRBJ2-1, with 9 bases identical to TRBD1. Trimming at V came to 7 bases and at J to 5 bases, leaving 9 bases not matched to a gene. CDR3 length: 14 residues. Germline V gene data show CDR1 as SQVTM and CDR2 as ANQGSEA. CDR3: CSGYRGRVDNEQFF. The CDR3 region has the DNA TGCAGCGGTTACAGGGGGCGCGTCGACAATGAGCAGTTCTTC.

The gene calls are TRBV15 and TRBJ2-7; D unresolved. Germline loops: CDR1 LNHNV, CDR2 YYDKDF (reference sequence). CDR3 length equals 14 residues. Trimming left V 0 bases short and J 6 bases short, with 12 bases between. The CDR3 spells CATSRDAEALEQYF. In DNA, the CDR3 is TGTGCCACCAGCAGAGATGCCGAAGCGCTCGAGCAGTACTTC.